This T cell receptor beta chain was identified during a study of lymphopenia after photon versus proton radiotherapy. V lost 5 bases to trimming and J lost 5 bases; unmatched junction nucleotides: 12. The CDR3 runs 16 residues. Germline V CDR1 and CDR2: SEHNR, FQNEAQ (reference sequence). Assay used: immunoSEQ multiplex PCR; TCRdb lists only in-frame clones, some missing. The table has approximately 29,000 clones, about 80% seen once. For this clone: Its antigen is currently unknown.

Whole-study findings and limits: Better survival with proton therapy was suggested as possible, not demonstrated. Larger post-nadir TCR diversity loss correlated inversely with survival in deceased patients. After lymphocyte nadir, photon-treated repertoires showed oligoclonal expansion, especially CD8+ Temra. Under photons, naive T cells and diversity fell while effector/memory populations rose.

Source: peripheral blood, taken from a patient treated with proton-based radiotherapy. The rearrangement joins TRBV7-9 to TRBJ2-5; 9 nucleotides agree with TRBD1. The clonotype was recovered from a woman between 70 and 85 years old with pancreatic cancer. CDR3 sequence (DNA): TGTGCCAGCAGCGCAGGTGGGACAGGGTGGTTGGAGACCCAGTACTTC. Residues: CASSAGGTGWLETQYF. Filled out from reference TRBV7-9 and TRBJ2-5, the complete variable domain reads DTGVSQNPRHKITKRGQNVTFRCDPISEHNRLYWYRQTLGQGPEFLTYFQNEAQLEKSRLLSDRFSAERPKGSFSTLEIQRTEQGDSAMYLCASSAGGTGWLETQYFGPGTRLLVL.